A single sample gave rise to the 18 T cell receptor beta chains below, sequenced in a study of OX40 agonist ivuxolimab in advanced cancers. The assay was immunoSEQ multiplex PCR, and TCRdb's table has in-frame clones only and misses some. The sample holds some 65,000 clones, 75% to 80% seen once. This material consisted of CD4+ or CD8+ T cells sorted from blood, taken in a trial of the OX40 agonist ivuxolimab. Receptors were obtained from an adult with an advanced solid tumor such as melanoma, head and neck, liver or kidney cancer.

CDR3 amino acids: CASRRGGLEQNIQYF. The CDR3 DNA reads TGCGCCAGCAGAAGAGGGGGACTAGAACAAAACATTCAGTACTTC. The chain recombines TRBV10-2 with TRBJ2-4, with 8 positions matching TRBD2. The CDR3 is 15 residues long. Germline V gene lookup returns CDR1 WSHSY and CDR2 SAAADI. The V gene end was trimmed by 6 bases and the J gene end by 5 bases; junction bases not matched to a gene: 9.

The rearrangement joins TRBV2 to TRBJ1-5; unclear D gene. Germline V lookup: CDR1 SNHLY, CDR2 FYNNEI. CDR3 length: 15 residues. V lost 4 bases and J 6 bases, leaving 16 bases between the germline ends. The CDR3: CASSGPRALVQPQHF. The CDR3 DNA sequence: TGTGCCAGCAGTGGGCCGAGGGCCTTGGTTCAGCCCCAGCATTTT.

The chain carries TRBV7-8 and TRBJ2-7, with a weak D call TRBD2 (6 bases). The length of the CDR3 is 14 residues. Germline CDR1 reads SGHVS; CDR2 reads FQNEAQ. Trimming took 5 bases from V and 2 from J, leaving 13 bases between them. CDR3 sequence reads: CASSPRRGPYEQYF. The CDR3 DNA sequence: TGTGCCAGCAGCCCGCGGAGGGGCCCCTACGAGCAGTACTTC.

The J gene is TRBJ2-7, the V gene TRBV6-6; D is possibly TRBD1 (6 bases). This CDR3 has 14 residues. V was trimmed by 4 bases and J by 6 bases, leaving 16 bases between them. CDR1 MNHNY and CDR2 SVGAGI come from the germline V gene (reference sequence). The CDR3 spells CASSSDGWGLEQYF. The DNA for the CDR3 is TGTGCCAGCAGTTCGGACGGTTGGGGGCTCGAGCAGTACTTC.

This clone was seen a handful of times. CDR3: CASSEQGSFHYGYTF. In nucleotides, the CDR3 is TGTGCCAGCAGTGAACAGGGATCTTTTCACTATGGCTACACCTTC. The V and J genes are TRBV2 and TRBJ1-2, with a tentative D call TRBD1 (5 bases). CDR1 is SNHLY and CDR2 is FYNNEI in the germline V gene. The V gene lost 2 bases and the J gene lost 3 bases, with 13 bases spanning the gap. CDR3 size: 15 residues.

This chain uses TRBV27 with TRBJ2-3, with D tentatively TRBD1 or TRBD2 (5 bases each). V dropped 6 bases and J dropped 5 bases, with 12 bases sitting between them. Germline loops: CDR1 MNHEY, CDR2 SMNVEV (reference sequence). The CDR3 consists of 13 residues. The CDR3 coding sequence is TGTGCCAGCAGCCAACTGGGGGTAGATACGCAGTATTTT. It encodes CASSQLGVDTQYF.

The chain recombines TRBV6-5 with TRBJ1-2; unclear D gene. The germline gives CDR1 MNHEY, CDR2 SVGAGI. CDR3 length: 13 residues. V gave up 6 bases and J gave up 1 base, with 9 bases separating them. The CDR3 DNA follows: TGTGCCAGCAGGCCGGGGATTAACTATGGCTACACCTTC. It codes for CASRPGINYGYTF.

The V call is TRBV6-6, the J call TRBJ1-2, with TRBD1 identical over 8 bases. Germline-derived CDR1 and CDR2 are MNHNY and SVGAGI (reference sequence). V shed 5 bases, J shed 7 bases, and the junction held 15 bases outside the gene matches. The CDR3 is 16 residues long. The CDR3 coding sequence is TGTGCCAGCAGTCTTCCCCCCCAGGGGGCGCGTAGTGGCTACACCTTC. It translates to CASSLPPQGARSGYTF.

This rearrangement joins TRBV15 to TRBJ1-5, with no clear D. The CDR3 contains 15 residues. CDR1 LNHNV and CDR2 YYDKDF come from the germline V gene (reference sequence). V was trimmed by 1 base and J by 3 bases, leaving 10 bases between them. CDR3 nucleotides: TGTGCCACCAGCAGAGGATACAGTCTCAATCAGCCCCAGCATTTT. Translating it yields CATSRGYSLNQPQHF.

The J gene is TRBJ2-7, the V gene TRBV27; tentatively, D is TRBD1 or TRBD2 (5 bases each). V gave up 5 bases and J gave up 2 bases, with 13 bases separating them. Per germline, CDR1 MNHEY and CDR2 SMNVEV (reference sequence). The CDR3 has 14 amino acids. This chain's CDR3 is CASSATGATYEQYF. CDR3 sequence (DNA): TGTGCCAGCAGTGCAACCGGGGCTACCTACGAGCAGTACTTC.

The gene calls are TRBV11-3 and TRBJ2-2, with a tentative D call TRBD1 (5 bases). The V end was cut by 1 base, the J end by 5 bases, with 8 bases between. CDR3 length: 14 residues. The germline CDR1 and CDR2 sequences are SGHNT and YENEEA. CDR3 DNA sequence: TGTGCCAGCAGCTTAGGTTACAGGACCGGGGAGCTGTTTTTT. It encodes CASSLGYRTGELFF.

This clone was counted a single time. The chain uses TRBV7-9 and TRBJ1-4; no reliable D call. The CDR3 is 16 amino acids. Trimming removed 5 bases from V and 0 bases from J, with 13 bases in between. Germline-derived CDR1 and CDR2 are SEHNR and FQNEAQ (reference sequence). CDR3: CASSHTDTATNEKLFF. The DNA for the CDR3 is TGTGCCAGCAGCCACACCGACACTGCAACTAATGAAAAACTGTTTTTT.

The gene calls are TRBV18 and TRBJ2-2; D gene ambiguous. Trimming stripped 2 bases from V and 8 bases from J, with 3 bases between. Germline lookup yields CDR1 KGHSH and CDR2 LQKENI. The CDR3 is 11 amino acids. CDR3 loop: CASSPVGELFF. In nucleotides, the CDR3 is TGTGCCAGCTCACCAGTTGGGGAGCTGTTTTTT.

The rearrangement uses TRBV7-8 and TRBJ2-2, with 9 bases identical to TRBD2. Germline values: CDR1 SGHVS, CDR2 FQNEAQ. The CDR3 consists of 16 residues. The V and J ends lost 6 bases and 3 bases, in that order; junction bases with no gene match: 8. CDR3 DNA: TGTGCCAGCAGGGCGCGGGGGGGCCCGGACACCGGGGAGCTGTTTTTT. It translates to CASRARGGPDTGELFF.

The chain employs TRBV5-4 and TRBJ2-1, with 13 nucleotides matching TRBD2. V lost 4 bases and J lost 8; bases outside the gene matches: 9. CDR1 is SGHNT and CDR2 is YYREEE in the germline V gene (reference sequence). The CDR3 is 16 amino acids. The chain's CDR3 is CASSMWTSGSRDEQFF. In DNA form, the CDR3 reads TGTGCCAGCAGCATGTGGACTAGCGGGAGTAGGGATGAGCAGTTCTTC.

The rearrangement uses TRBV7-9 and TRBJ1-5, with unresolved D. The CDR3 is 14 residues long. From germline, CDR1 is SEHNR and CDR2 FQNEAQ (reference sequence). Trimming removed 5 bases at V and 3 bases at J, with 11 bases between. As DNA, the CDR3 is TGTGCCAGCAGCCAAGAGGGTGCCAATCAGCCCCAGCATTTT. This sequence encodes CASSQEGANQPQHF.

By share, this clone ranks as medium-sized. The J gene is TRBJ1-1, the V gene TRBV11-2; D is undetermined. V lost 1 base, J lost 8 bases, and 8 bases lay in between. This CDR3 is built from 12 residues. CDR1 and CDR2 from the germline V gene are SGHAT and FQNNGV. CDR3 in DNA: TGTGCCAGCAGCTTAGTTAGTCCGGAAGCTTTCTTT. Residues: CASSLVSPEAFF.

The chain joins TRBV30 to TRBJ1-1; D gene ambiguous. CDR1 GTSNPN and CDR2 SVGIG come from the germline V gene (reference sequence). The CDR3 contains 14 residues. The V and J ends lost 2 bases and 0 bases respectively, with 10 bases between them. CDR3 sequence reads: CAWSIPTVNTEAFF. The CDR3 region has the DNA TGTGCCTGGAGTATCCCGACGGTGAACACTGAAGCTTTCTTT.